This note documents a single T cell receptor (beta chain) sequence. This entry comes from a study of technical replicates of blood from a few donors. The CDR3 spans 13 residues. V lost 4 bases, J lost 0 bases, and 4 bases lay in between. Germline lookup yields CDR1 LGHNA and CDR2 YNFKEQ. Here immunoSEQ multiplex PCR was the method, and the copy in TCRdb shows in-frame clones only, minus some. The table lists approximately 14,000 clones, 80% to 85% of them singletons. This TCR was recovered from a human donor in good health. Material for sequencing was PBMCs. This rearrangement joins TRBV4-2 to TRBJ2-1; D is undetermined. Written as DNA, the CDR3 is TGTGCCAGCAGCCCAAACTCCTACAATGAGCAGTTCTTC. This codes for CASSPNSYNEQFF.